This T cell receptor beta chain was recorded in a study of blood T cell repertoires in COVID-19. Study overall: Whether acute or convalescent, the COVID-19 samples came from the United States, Italy and Spain. T cells, B-cell-depleted T cells, or PBMCs provided the cDNA or gDNA that served as material.

The germline CDR1 and CDR2 sequences are MNHEY and SVGAGI. With V trimmed by 6 bases and J by 5 bases, 10 bases remained unmatched. The CDR3 is made up of 15 amino acids. This clone came up a few times. Per the original methods: Nucleated cell counts were estimated from reference gene primer amplification. The table came from immunoSEQ multiplex PCR; TCRdb's copy has only in-frame clones and leaves some out. The D gene and trimming were derived from the DNA, and the V and J assignments and clone size from that table. The sample yields a few hundred thousand clones, 65% to 85% seen once. The sequence was collected from a woman between 55 and 75 years old with acute or convalescent COVID-19. V usage is TRBV6-5 and J usage is TRBJ1-1; 9 bases map to TRBD1. Sequenced material: peripheral blood. CDR3 in amino acids: CASRIQQGAGTEAFF. In nucleotides, the CDR3 is TGTGCCAGCAGAATCCAACAGGGGGCGGGGACTGAAGCTTTCTTT.